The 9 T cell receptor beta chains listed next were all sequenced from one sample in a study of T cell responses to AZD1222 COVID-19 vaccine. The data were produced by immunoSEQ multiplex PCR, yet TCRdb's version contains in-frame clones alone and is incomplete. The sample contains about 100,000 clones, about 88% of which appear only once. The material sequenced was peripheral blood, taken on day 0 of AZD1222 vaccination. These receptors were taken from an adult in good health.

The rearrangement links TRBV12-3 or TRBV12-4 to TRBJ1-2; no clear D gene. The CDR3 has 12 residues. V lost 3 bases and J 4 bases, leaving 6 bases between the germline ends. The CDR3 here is CASSFWAYGYTF. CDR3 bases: TGTGCCAGCAGTTTTTGGGCCTATGGCTACACCTTC.

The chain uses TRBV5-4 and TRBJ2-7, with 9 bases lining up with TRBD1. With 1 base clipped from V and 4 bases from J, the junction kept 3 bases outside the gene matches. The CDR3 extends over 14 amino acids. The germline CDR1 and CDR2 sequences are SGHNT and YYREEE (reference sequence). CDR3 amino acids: CASSLPDRGYEQYF. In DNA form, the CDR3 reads TGTGCCAGCAGCTTGCCAGACAGGGGGTACGAGCAGTACTTC.

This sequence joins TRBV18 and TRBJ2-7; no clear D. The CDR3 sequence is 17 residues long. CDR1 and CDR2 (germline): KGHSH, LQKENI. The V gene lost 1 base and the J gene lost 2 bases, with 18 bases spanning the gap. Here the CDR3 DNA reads TGTGCCAGCTCACCACGTATATTCCGTGACGCAGCCTACGAGCAGTACTTC. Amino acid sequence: CASSPRIFRDAAYEQYF.

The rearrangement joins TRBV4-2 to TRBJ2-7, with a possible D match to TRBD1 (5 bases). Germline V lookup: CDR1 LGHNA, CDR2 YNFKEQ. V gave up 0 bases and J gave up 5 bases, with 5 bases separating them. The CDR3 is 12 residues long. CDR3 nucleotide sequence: TGTGCCAGCAGCCAAGACAGGGACGAGCAGTACTTC. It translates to CASSQDRDEQYF.

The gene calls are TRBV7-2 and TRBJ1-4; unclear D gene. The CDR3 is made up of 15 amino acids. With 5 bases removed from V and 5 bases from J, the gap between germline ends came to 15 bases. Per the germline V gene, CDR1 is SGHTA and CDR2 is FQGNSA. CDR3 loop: CASSLQWGGNEKLFF. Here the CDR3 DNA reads TGTGCCAGCAGCCTCCAGTGGGGAGGAAATGAAAAACTGTTTTTT.

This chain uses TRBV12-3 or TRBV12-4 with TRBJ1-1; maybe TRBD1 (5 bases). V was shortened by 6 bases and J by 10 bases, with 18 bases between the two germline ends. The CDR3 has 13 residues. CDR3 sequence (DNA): TGTGCCAGCAGCCGCCGGGACTTAAGGGGAGCTTTCTTT. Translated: CASSRRDLRGAFF.

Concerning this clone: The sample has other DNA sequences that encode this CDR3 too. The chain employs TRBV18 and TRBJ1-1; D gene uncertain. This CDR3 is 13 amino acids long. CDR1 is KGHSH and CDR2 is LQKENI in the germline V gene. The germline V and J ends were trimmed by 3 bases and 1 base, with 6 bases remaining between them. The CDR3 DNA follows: TGTGCCAGCTCACCGACCGGGAACACTGAAGCTTTCTTT. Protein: CASSPTGNTEAFF.

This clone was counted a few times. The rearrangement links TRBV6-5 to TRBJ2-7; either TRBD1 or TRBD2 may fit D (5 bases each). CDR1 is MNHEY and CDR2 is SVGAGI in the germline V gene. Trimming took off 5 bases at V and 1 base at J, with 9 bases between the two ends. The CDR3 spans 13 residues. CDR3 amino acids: CASSRDASYEQYF. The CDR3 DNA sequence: TGTGCCAGCAGTCGGGACGCTTCCTACGAGCAGTACTTC.

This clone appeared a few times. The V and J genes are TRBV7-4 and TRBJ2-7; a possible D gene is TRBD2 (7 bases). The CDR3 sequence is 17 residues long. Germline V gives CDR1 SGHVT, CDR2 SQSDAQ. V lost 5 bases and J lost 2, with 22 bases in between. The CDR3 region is CASSLTRARGATYEQYF. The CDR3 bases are TGTGCCAGCAGCCTAACACGTGCTCGGGGGGCGACCTACGAGCAGTACTTC. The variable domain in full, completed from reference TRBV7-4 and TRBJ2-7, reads GAGVSQSPRYKVAKRGRDVALRCDSISGHVTLYWYRQTLGQGSEVLTYSQSDAQRDKSGRPSGRFSAERPERSVSTLKIQRTEQGDSAVYLCASSLTRARGATYEQYFGPGTRLTVT.